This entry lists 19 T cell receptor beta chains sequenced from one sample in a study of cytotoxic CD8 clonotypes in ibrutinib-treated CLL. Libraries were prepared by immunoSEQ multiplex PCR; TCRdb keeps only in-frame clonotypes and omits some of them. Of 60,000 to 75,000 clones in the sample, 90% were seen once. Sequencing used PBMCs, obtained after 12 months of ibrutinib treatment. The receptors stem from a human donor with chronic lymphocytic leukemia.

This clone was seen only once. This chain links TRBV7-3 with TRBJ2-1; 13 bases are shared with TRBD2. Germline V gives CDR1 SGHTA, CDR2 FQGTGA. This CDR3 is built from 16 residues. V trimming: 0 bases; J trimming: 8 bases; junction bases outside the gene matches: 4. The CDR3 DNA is TGTGCCAGCAGCTTAACCGGACTAGCGGGAGCGGATGAGCAGTTCTTC. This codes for CASSLTGLAGADEQFF.

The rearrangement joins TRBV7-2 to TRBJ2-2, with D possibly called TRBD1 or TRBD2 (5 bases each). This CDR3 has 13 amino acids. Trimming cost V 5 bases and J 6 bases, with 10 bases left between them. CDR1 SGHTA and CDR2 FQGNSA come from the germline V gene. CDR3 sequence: CASSIGASGELFF. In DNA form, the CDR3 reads TGTGCCAGCAGCATCGGGGCGTCCGGGGAGCTGTTTTTT.

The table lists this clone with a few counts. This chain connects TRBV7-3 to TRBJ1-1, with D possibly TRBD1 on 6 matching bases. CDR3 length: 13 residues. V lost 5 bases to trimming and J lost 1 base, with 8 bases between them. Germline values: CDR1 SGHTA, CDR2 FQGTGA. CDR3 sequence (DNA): TGTGCCAGCAGCCCACAGGGGAACACTGAAGCTTTCTTT. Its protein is CASSPQGNTEAFF.

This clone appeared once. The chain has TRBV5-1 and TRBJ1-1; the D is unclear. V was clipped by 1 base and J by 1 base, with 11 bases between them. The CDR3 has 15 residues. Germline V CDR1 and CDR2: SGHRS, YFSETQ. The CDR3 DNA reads TGCGCCAGCAGCTTGAGGGATAGCCCGAACACTGAAGCTTTCTTT. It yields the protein CASSLRDSPNTEAFF. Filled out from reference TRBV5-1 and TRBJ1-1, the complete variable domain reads KAGVTQTPRYLIKTRGQQVTLSCSPISGHRSVSWYQQTPGQGLQFLFEYFSETQRNKGNFPGRFSGRQFSNSRSEMNVSTLELGDSALYLCASSLRDSPNTEAFFGQGTRLTVV.

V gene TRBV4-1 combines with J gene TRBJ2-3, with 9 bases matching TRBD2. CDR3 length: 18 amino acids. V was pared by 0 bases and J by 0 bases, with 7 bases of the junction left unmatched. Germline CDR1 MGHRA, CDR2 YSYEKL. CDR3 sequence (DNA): TGCGCCAGCAGCCAAGAACGACTAGCGGAGCCCAGCACAGATACGCAGTATTTT. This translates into CASSQERLAEPSTDTQYF.

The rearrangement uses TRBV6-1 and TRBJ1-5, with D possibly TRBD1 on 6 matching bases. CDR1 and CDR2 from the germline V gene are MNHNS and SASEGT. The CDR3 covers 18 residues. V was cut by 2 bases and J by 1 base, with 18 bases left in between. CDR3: CASSETLSTGRSNQPQHF. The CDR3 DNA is TGTGCCAGCAGTGAAACCCTATCGACAGGAAGAAGCAATCAGCCCCAGCATTTT.

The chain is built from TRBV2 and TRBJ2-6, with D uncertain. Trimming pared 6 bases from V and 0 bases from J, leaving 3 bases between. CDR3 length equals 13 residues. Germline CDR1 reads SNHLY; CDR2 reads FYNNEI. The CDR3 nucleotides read TGTGCCAGCAGGATCTCTGGGGCCAACGTCCTGACTTTC. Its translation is CASRISGANVLTF.

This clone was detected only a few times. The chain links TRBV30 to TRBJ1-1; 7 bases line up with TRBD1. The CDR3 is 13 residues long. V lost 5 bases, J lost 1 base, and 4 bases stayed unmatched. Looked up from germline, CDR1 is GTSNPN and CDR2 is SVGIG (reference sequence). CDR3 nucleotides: TGTGCCTGGGCGGACAGGTGGAACACTGAAGCTTTCTTT. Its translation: CAWADRWNTEAFF.

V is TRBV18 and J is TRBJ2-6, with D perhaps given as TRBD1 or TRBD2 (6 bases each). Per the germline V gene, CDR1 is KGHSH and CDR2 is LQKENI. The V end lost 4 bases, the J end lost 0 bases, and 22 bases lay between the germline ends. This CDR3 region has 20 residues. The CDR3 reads CASSLYDGGGRSSGANVLTF. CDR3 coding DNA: TGTGCCAGCTCACTATACGACGGAGGGGGTCGGAGCTCTGGGGCCAACGTCCTGACTTTC.

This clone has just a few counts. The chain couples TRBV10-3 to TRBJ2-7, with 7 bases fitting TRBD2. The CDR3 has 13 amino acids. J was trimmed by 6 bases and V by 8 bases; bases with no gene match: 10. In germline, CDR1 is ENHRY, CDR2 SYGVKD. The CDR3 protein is CAIGAGAPAEQYF. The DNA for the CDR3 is TGTGCCATCGGCGCGGGAGCACCGGCCGAGCAGTACTTC.

In DNA, the CDR3 is TGTGCCAGTAGTCCAGCGGGAGGGACCTACGAGCAGTACTTC. It codes for CASSPAGGTYEQYF. The V call is TRBV19, the J call TRBJ2-7; 10 bases line up with TRBD2. The CDR3 runs to 14 residues. Germline lookup yields CDR1 LNHDA and CDR2 SQIVND (reference sequence). The ends lost 5 bases at V and 2 bases at J; junction bases unmatched: 3.

The CDR3 DNA follows: TGTGCCAGCAGGGGGGCTACGTTGAACACTGAAGCTTTCTTT. This gives the protein CASRGATLNTEAFF. The chain couples TRBV27 to TRBJ1-1; D is possibly TRBD1 (6 bases). Germline V gene data show CDR1 as MNHEY and CDR2 as SMNVEV (reference sequence). V lost 6 bases and J lost 0, with 11 bases in between. The CDR3 extends over 14 amino acids.

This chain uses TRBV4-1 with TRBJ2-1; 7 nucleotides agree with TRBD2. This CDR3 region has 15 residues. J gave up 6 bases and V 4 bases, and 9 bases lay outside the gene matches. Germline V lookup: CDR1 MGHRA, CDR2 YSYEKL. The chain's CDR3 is CASSLMGAGFNEQFF. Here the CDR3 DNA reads TGCGCCAGCAGCCTCATGGGAGCGGGGTTCAATGAGCAGTTCTTC.

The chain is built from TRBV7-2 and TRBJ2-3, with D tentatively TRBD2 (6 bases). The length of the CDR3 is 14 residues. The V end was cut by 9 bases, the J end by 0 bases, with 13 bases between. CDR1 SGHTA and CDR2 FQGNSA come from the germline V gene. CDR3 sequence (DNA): TGTGCCAGTACACGGGAGTCCAGCACAGATACGCAGTATTTT. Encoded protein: CASTRESSTDTQYF.

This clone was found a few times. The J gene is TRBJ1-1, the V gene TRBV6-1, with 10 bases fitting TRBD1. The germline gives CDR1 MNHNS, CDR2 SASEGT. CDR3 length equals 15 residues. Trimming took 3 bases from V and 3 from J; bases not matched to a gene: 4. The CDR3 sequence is CASSELDRGYTEAFF. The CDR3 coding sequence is TGTGCCAGCAGTGAGTTGGACAGGGGGTACACTGAAGCTTTCTTT.

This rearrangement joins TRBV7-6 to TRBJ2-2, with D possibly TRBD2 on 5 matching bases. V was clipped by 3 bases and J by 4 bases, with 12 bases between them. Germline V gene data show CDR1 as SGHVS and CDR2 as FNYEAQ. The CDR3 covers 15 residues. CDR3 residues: CASSFGLGFTGELFF. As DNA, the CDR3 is TGTGCCAGCAGCTTCGGACTGGGTTTCACCGGGGAGCTGTTTTTT.

CDR3 protein: CASNLRLTGTSIKEAPYEQYF. In nucleotides, the CDR3 is TGTGCCAGCAACCTTAGGCTAACCGGGACTAGCATTAAAGAGGCCCCCTACGAGCAGTACTTC. The J gene is TRBJ2-7, the V gene TRBV28; 9 nucleotides agree with TRBD2. The CDR3 length is 21 residues. Germline assignment: CDR1 MDHEN and CDR2 SYDVKM. After removal of 7 bases from V and 2 bases from J, the junction contained 27 bases not matched to a gene.

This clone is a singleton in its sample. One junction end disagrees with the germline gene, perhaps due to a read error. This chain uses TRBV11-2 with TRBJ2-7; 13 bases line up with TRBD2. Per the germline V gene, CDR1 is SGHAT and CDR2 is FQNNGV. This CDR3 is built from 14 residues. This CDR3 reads CANPRKSGLAGPCF. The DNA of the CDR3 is TGTGCCAATCCAAGGAAATCGGGACTAGCGGGGCCTTGCTTC. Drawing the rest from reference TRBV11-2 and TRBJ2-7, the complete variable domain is EAGVAQSPRYKIIEKRQSVAFWCNPISGHATLYWYQQILGQGPKLLIQFQNNGVVDDSQLPKDRFSAERLKGVDSTLKIQPAKLEDSAVYLCANPRKSGLAGPCFGPGTRLTVT.

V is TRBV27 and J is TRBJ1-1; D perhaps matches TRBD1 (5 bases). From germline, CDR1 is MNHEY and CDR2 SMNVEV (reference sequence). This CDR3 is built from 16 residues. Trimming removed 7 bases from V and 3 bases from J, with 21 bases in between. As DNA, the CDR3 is TGTGCCAGCACCGAAGTCCGTAAAACAGGTTACACTGAAGCTTTCTTT. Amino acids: CASTEVRKTGYTEAFF.